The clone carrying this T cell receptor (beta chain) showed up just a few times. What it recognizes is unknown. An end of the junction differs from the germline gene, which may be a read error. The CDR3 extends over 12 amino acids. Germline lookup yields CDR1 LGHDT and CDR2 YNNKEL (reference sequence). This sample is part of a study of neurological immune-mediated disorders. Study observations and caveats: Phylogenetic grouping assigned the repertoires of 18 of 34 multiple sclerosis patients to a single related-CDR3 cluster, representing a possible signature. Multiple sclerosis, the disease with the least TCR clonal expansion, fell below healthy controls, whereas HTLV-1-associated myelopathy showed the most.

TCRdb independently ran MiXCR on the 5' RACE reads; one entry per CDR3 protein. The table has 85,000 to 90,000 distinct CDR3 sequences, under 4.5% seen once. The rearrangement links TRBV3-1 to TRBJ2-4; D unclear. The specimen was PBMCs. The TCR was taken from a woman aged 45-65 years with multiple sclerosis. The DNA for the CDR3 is TGTGACAGCAGCAAAGACCGGGCACTGGTGTACTTC. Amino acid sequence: CDSSKDRALVYF.